Included here is one T cell receptor (beta chain) sequence, with context. Its antigen is as yet unknown. This entry belongs to a study of cytomegalovirus exposure and HLA in healthy donors. Study-level points and caveats: Being indistinguishable, some V segments were excluded, TRBV6-2 and TRBV6-3 among them.

CDR1 MNHNS and CDR2 SASEGT come from the germline V gene. V shed 2 bases, J shed 4 bases, and the junction held 7 bases outside the gene matches. This CDR3 is 16 amino acids long. PCR amplification relied on 60 Vbeta primers (plus 13 Jbeta primers). Clones were sequenced by immunoSEQ multiplex PCR, and TCRdb holds only the in-frame ones, with some missing. The sample holds roughly 130,000 clones; 75% to 85% are singletons and the top ten take 2.5%. The sample comprised PBMCs. The clonotype was recovered from a man aged 25 to 45 in good health and CMV-seronegative. This chain uses TRBV6-1 with TRBJ1-2, with TRBD1 matching over 10 bases. Written as DNA, the CDR3 is TGTGCCAGCAGTGAAATTTTAGGGGACAGGGGCTATGGCTACACCTTC. Translating gives CASSEILGDRGYGYTF.